This passage covers 28 T cell receptor beta chains from one sample sequenced in a study of blood T cell repertoires in COVID-19. Using immunoSEQ multiplex PCR, the repertoire was profiled, and TCRdb retains in-frame clones only, with some absent. The table shows 130,000 to 150,000 clones, with about 79% occurring only once. Sequencing was carried out using peripheral blood. The receptors were gathered from a man in his 60s with active or convalescent COVID-19.

This clone was seen only a few times. The rearrangement uses TRBV28 and TRBJ2-7; the match to TRBD2 covers 9 bases. This CDR3 spans 18 amino acids. The germline CDR1 and CDR2 sequences are MDHEN and SYDVKM. Unmatched junction bases numbered 14, after V lost 5 bases and J lost 0 bases. The chain's CDR3 is CASSREDLAGPTSYEQYV. CDR3 DNA sequence: TGTGCCAGCAGTCGCGAGGATCTAGCGGGACCTACCTCCTACGAGCAGTACGTC.

This clone is a singleton in its sample. V is TRBV6-5 and J is TRBJ2-7, with D possibly being TRBD1 (6 bases). CDR1 is MNHEY and CDR2 is SVGAGI in the germline V gene. This CDR3 has 13 amino acids. V was cut by 3 bases and J by 4 bases, with 10 bases left in between. The CDR3, as DNA: TGTGCCAGCAGTTATGGGGACACGTACGAGCAGTACTTC. It translates to CASSYGDTYEQYF.

V gene TRBV9 combines with J gene TRBJ2-1; weak D call: TRBD2 (6 bases). This CDR3 is built from 15 residues. Germline CDR1 reads SGDLS; CDR2 reads YYNGEE. V gave up 5 bases and J gave up 6 bases, with 18 bases separating them. This CDR3 reads CASRGGGEYGNEQFF. The CDR3 nucleotides are TGTGCCAGCAGGGGCGGCGGGGAATACGGCAATGAGCAGTTCTTC.

The V call is TRBV3-1 (or the pseudogene TRBV3-2), the J call TRBJ2-5, with D unclear. From germline, CDR1 is LGHDT and CDR2 YNNKEL (reference sequence). Trimming took off 2 bases at V and 7 bases at J, with 8 bases between the two ends. The CDR3 has 12 amino acids. CDR3 nucleotides: TGTGCCAGCAGCCAAACCCCCGGGACCCAGTACTTC. It translates to CASSQTPGTQYF.

This clone was observed a single time. This chain uses TRBV2 with TRBJ1-2; D may be TRBD1 (5 bases). CDR1 and CDR2 from the germline V gene are SNHLY and FYNNEI. The CDR3 contains 12 residues. The V and J ends lost 8 bases and 7 bases respectively, with 14 bases between them. The CDR3 region is CASLIRATGYTF. The CDR3 DNA is TGTGCCAGCCTGATCAGGGCGACTGGCTACACCTTC.

This rearrangement joins TRBV12-3 or TRBV12-4 to TRBJ1-2, with D perhaps matching TRBD1 (5 bases). V lost 8 bases to trimming and J lost 5 bases, with 9 bases between them. This CDR3 spans 11 amino acids. CDR3 bases: TGTGCCAGCGGACGGGGGTATGGCTACACCTTC. Protein: CASGRGYGYTF.

This clone was observed a few times. V gene TRBV6-2 or TRBV6-3 combines with J gene TRBJ1-5; 7 bases align to TRBD1. J lost 0 bases, V lost 5 bases, and 7 bases had no gene match. Germline values: CDR1 MNHEY, CDR2 SVGEGT. CDR3 length: 16 amino acids. This CDR3 is CASSTGQSYSNQPQHF. The CDR3 DNA is TGTGCCAGCAGTACGGGACAGAGTTATAGCAATCAGCCCCAGCATTTT.

V is TRBV30 and J is TRBJ1-2; D not resolved. The CDR3 spans 14 residues. V shed 2 bases and J shed 0 bases, with 10 bases lying between them. Germline loops: CDR1 GTSNPN, CDR2 SVGIG (reference sequence). This CDR3 is CAWSRNAANYGYTF. As DNA, the CDR3 is TGTGCCTGGAGTCGGAACGCGGCTAACTATGGCTACACCTTC.

The chain links TRBV19 to TRBJ2-1; weak D call: TRBD1 (5 bases). CDR1 is LNHDA and CDR2 is SQIVND in the germline V gene (reference sequence). This CDR3 is built from 14 residues. V was trimmed by 4 bases and J by 2 bases, leaving 9 bases between them. CDR3 amino acids: CASSTGLAYNEQFF. CDR3 nucleotides: TGTGCCAGTAGTACAGGGTTGGCCTACAATGAGCAGTTCTTC.

V and J are TRBV11-2 and TRBJ1-1; unclear D gene. The CDR3 covers 13 residues. The V end lost 5 bases, the J end lost 1 base, and 8 bases lay between the germline ends. Germline V lookup: CDR1 SGHAT, CDR2 FQNNGV. The DNA for the CDR3 is TGTGCCAGCAGCCAGCGGGAGAACACTGAAGCTTTCTTT. Its translation: CASSQRENTEAFF.

V is TRBV11-3 and J is TRBJ1-1; D not resolved. Germline V gene data show CDR1 as SGHNT and CDR2 as YENEEA. Trimming shortened V by 1 base and J by 7 bases, and 7 bases separated the two germline ends. The CDR3 spans 12 residues. The CDR3, as DNA: TGTGCCAGCAGCTTAGGGAGTCTTGAAGCTTTCTTT. Residues: CASSLGSLEAFF.

This clone was recorded once. This chain uses TRBV9 with TRBJ2-1, with 11 bases aligning to TRBD2. The CDR3 covers 16 residues. Germline V CDR1 and CDR2: SGDLS, YYNGEE. The J segment lost 4 bases and the V segment lost 3 bases, leaving 6 bases of the junction unmatched. CDR3 residues: CASSGDLAGGYNEQFF. CDR3 nucleotide sequence: TGTGCCAGCAGCGGCGACCTAGCGGGAGGTTACAATGAGCAGTTCTTC. Drawing the rest from reference TRBV9 and TRBJ2-1, the complete variable domain is DSGVTQTPKHLITATGQRVTLRCSPRSGDLSVYWYQQSLDQGLQFLIQYYNGEERAKGNILERFSAQQFPDLHSELNLSSLELGDSALYFCASSGDLAGGYNEQFFGPGTRLTVL.

A few counts support this clone. The rearrangement uses TRBV4-1 and TRBJ2-2; D is possibly TRBD1 (5 bases). Germline V gene lookup returns CDR1 MGHRA and CDR2 YSYEKL. V lost 5 bases to trimming and J lost 6 bases, with 10 bases between them. The CDR3 is 13 amino acids. CDR3 loop: CASSDLGAGELFF. For the CDR3, the DNA is TGCGCCAGCAGCGACCTAGGGGCCGGGGAGCTGTTTTTT.

The V gene is TRBV5-4, the J gene TRBJ1-2, with 7 bases identical to TRBD1. This CDR3 region has 15 residues. Per the germline V gene, CDR1 is SGHNT and CDR2 is YYREEE (reference sequence). The V and J ends lost 3 bases and 0 bases, in that order; junction bases with no gene match: 5. The CDR3 protein is CASSSRTGSNYGYTF. CDR3 DNA sequence: TGTGCCAGCAGCTCCCGGACAGGATCTAACTATGGCTACACCTTC.

This clone was seen only a few times. The chain has TRBV24-1 and TRBJ2-1; TRBD1 matches at 8 bases. The CDR3 has 13 residues. J gave up 10 bases and V 1 base, and 2 bases lay outside the gene matches. CDR1 and CDR2 (germline): KGHDR, SFDVKD. CDR3 region: CATSDLQGDEQFF. The CDR3 coding sequence is TGTGCCACCAGTGATTTACAGGGGGACGAGCAGTTCTTC.

The chain has TRBV19 and TRBJ1-6; 8 positions match TRBD1. Germline lookup yields CDR1 LNHDA and CDR2 SQIVND (reference sequence). V was pared by 5 bases and J by 10 bases, with 7 bases of the junction left unmatched. The CDR3 is made up of 14 amino acids. The CDR3 DNA follows: TGTGCCAGTAGTCAATCGGACAGGGTCTCACCCCTCCACTTT. Translation gives CASSQSDRVSPLHF.

The V gene is TRBV11-2, the J gene TRBJ1-1; 8 bases align to TRBD1. This CDR3 contains 15 residues. The germline gives CDR1 SGHAT, CDR2 FQNNGV. The trim removed 5 bases at V and 4 bases at J, leaving 9 bases unmatched. CDR3 loop: CASSPWTGHFTEAFF. CDR3 in DNA: TGTGCCAGCAGCCCCTGGACAGGGCATTTCACTGAAGCTTTCTTT.

This sequence joins TRBV4-3 and TRBJ2-1, with 9 bases fitting TRBD2. V was clipped by 5 bases and J by 6 bases; unmatched bases: 14. This CDR3 is 17 amino acids long. Germline V gives CDR1 LGHNA, CDR2 YSLEER. The CDR3 DNA sequence: TGCGCCAGCAGCTCTGGGCTAGGGCTAGCGGGAAGCAATGAGCAGTTCTTC. Translation gives CASSSGLGLAGSNEQFF.

J is TRBJ2-1 and V is TRBV15, with 9 bases that match TRBD1. Germline CDR1 LNHNV, CDR2 YYDKDF (reference sequence). CDR3 length equals 16 residues. V shed 1 base, J shed 6 bases, and the junction held 7 bases outside the gene matches. CDR3 sequence: CATSRVRDRVSNEQFF. In DNA form, the CDR3 reads TGTGCCACCAGCAGAGTCAGGGACAGGGTAAGCAATGAGCAGTTCTTC.

The J gene is TRBJ2-7, the V gene TRBV4-1; TRBD2 matches 12 bases. Losses at the gene ends were 4 bases for V and 3 bases for J; bases not matched to a gene: 13. This CDR3 has 18 residues. Per germline, CDR1 MGHRA and CDR2 YSYEKL. The DNA for the CDR3 is TGCGCCAGCAGCCCCTATCCTAGCGGGGGGGCCACGCGCTACGAGCAGTACTTC. This translates into CASSPYPSGGATRYEQYF.

This chain uses TRBV4-3 with TRBJ2-2, with D possibly TRBD2 on 6 matching bases. The CDR3 consists of 14 residues. Trimming cost V 4 bases and J 5 bases, with 11 bases left between them. Per the germline V gene, CDR1 is LGHNA and CDR2 is YSLEER. The DNA of the CDR3 is TGCGCCAGCAGCCCGTACGGAGGGACCGGGGAGCTGTTTTTT. Translated: CASSPYGGTGELFF.

This clone came up once. The chain uses TRBV7-2 and TRBJ2-5; 12 bases agree with TRBD2. Germline values: CDR1 SGHTA, CDR2 FQGNSA. The CDR3 has 15 amino acids. With V trimmed by 5 bases and J by 7 bases, 8 bases remained unmatched. CDR3 in DNA: TGTGCCAGCAGCGTAACTAGCGGGGGGCCTGGGACCCAGTACTTC. Translation: CASSVTSGGPGTQYF.

The rearrangement joins TRBV6-5 to TRBJ1-5; 8 bases align to TRBD1. The CDR3 contains 15 residues. V lost 4 bases and J lost 0; bases outside the gene matches: 2. Germline CDR1 reads MNHEY; CDR2 reads SVGAGI. CDR3: CASSFGTGSNQPQHF. In DNA form, the CDR3 reads TGTGCCAGCAGTTTTGGGACAGGTAGCAATCAGCCCCAGCATTTT.

The V and J genes are TRBV15 and TRBJ2-7; D may be TRBD1 (6 bases). The CDR3 spans 14 residues. Germline V gene lookup returns CDR1 LNHNV and CDR2 YYDKDF (reference sequence). V lost 3 bases, J lost 4 bases, and 13 bases lay in between. The CDR3 protein is CATSSTPDRYEQYF. The DNA of the CDR3 is TGTGCCACCAGCAGCACCCCAGACAGGTACGAGCAGTACTTC.

The chain combines TRBV5-1 with TRBJ2-5; D gene unclear. The CDR3 is 15 residues long. The V end lost 0 bases, the J end lost 4 bases, and 13 bases lay between the germline ends. Germline values: CDR1 SGHRS, CDR2 YFSETQ. The CDR3 DNA follows: TGCGCCAGCAGCTTGGCCCTTCCCTCCCTAGAGACCCAGTACTTC. Its protein product is CASSLALPSLETQYF. The variable domain in full, with the rest retrieved from reference TRBV5-1 and TRBJ2-5, is KAGVTQTPRYLIKTRGQQVTLSCSPISGHRSVSWYQQTPGQGLQFLFEYFSETQRNKGNFPGRFSGRQFSNSRSEMNVSTLELGDSALYLCASSLALPSLETQYFGPGTRLLVL.

The chain has TRBV11-3 and TRBJ2-3, with 7 bases fitting TRBD2. CDR1 and CDR2 from the germline V gene are SGHNT and YENEEA. V trimming: 5 bases; J trimming: 0 bases; junction bases outside the gene matches: 5. This CDR3 contains 15 residues. The CDR3 region has the DNA TGTGCCAGCAGCCGGGGGGATACTAGCACAGATACGCAGTATTTT. Its protein is CASSRGDTSTDTQYF. The entire variable domain, with the rest obtained from reference TRBV11-3 and TRBJ2-3, is as follows: EAGVVQSPRYKIIEKKQPVAFWCNPISGHNTLYWYLQNLGQGPELLIRYENEEAVDDSQLPKDRFSAERLKGVDSTLKIQPAELGDSAVYLCASSRGDTSTDTQYFGPGTRLTVL.

In this sample, this clone turned up a few times. The CDR3 is CASSPPAGGGETQYF. The DNA for the CDR3 is TGTGCCAGCAGCCCCCCGGCGGGAGGAGGGGAGACCCAGTACTTC. The chain employs TRBV7-2 and TRBJ2-5, with TRBD2 matching over 8 bases. The CDR3 length is 15 residues. V shed 5 bases and J 5 bases; nucleotides not matched to a gene: 10. The germline V gene has CDR1 SGHTA and CDR2 FQGNSA.

The chain uses TRBV19 and TRBJ2-2; tentatively, D is TRBD2 (6 bases). Trimming removed 3 bases at V and 7 bases at J, with 15 bases between. The CDR3 extends over 15 amino acids. Looked up from germline, CDR1 is LNHDA and CDR2 is SQIVND (reference sequence). The CDR3 protein is CASSIGGAGRGELFF. The CDR3 DNA sequence: TGTGCCAGTAGTATTGGAGGGGCCGGCCGCGGGGAGCTGTTTTTT.